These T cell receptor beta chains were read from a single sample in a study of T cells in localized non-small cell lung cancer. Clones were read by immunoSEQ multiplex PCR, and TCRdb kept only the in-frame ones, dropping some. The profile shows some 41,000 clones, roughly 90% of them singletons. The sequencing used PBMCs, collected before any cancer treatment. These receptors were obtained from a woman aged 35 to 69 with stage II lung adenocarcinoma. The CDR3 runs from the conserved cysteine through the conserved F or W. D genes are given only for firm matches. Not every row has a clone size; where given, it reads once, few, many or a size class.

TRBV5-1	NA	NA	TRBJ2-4	TGCGCCAGCAGCTTGGAATCGGGGGCTTGGAACATTCAGTACTTC	CASSLESGAWNIQYF
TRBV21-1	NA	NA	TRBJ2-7	TGTGCCAGCAGCAAAGCGGGGGGGTTGAGCTCCTACGAGCAGTACTTC	CASSKAGGLSSYEQYF
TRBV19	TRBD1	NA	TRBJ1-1	TGTGCCAGCCAGGCCCTCGGGACAGAGATGAACACTGAAGCTTTCTTT	CASQALGTEMNTEAFF
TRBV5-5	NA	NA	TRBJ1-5	TGTGCCAGCAGCTTGCTGGCAGGGTCAAATCAGCCCCAGCATTTT	CASSLLAGSNQPQHF
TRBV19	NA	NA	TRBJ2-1	TGTGCCAGTAGTCCCCCCACCTCAGGGACCTACAATGAGCAGTTCTTC	CASSPPTSGTYNEQFF
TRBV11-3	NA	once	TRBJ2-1	TGTGCCAGCAGCTTAGTGGGGGACCCTAACAATGAGCAGTTCTTC	CASSLVGDPNNEQFF
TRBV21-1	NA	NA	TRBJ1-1	TGTGCCAGCAGCAAAGAGGTGTCAGGGTTCCCTCGAGCTTTCTTT	CASSKEVSGFPRAFF
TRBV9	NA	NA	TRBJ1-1	TGTGCCAGCAGCGAGGGGACCTTCACGAGAGCTTTCTTT	CASSEGTFTRAFF
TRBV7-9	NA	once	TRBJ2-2	TGTGCCAGCGAGGACCAACCTACCGCCGGGGAGCTGTTTTTT	CASEDQPTAGELFF
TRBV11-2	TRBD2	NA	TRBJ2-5	TGTGCCAGCAGCTTAGTTAGGCGGGGGGGGAGAGAGACCCAGTACTTC	CASSLVRRGGRETQYF
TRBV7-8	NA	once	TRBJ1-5	TGTGCCAGCAGCTCGACAACCGGGACGAGGAGCAATCAGCCCCAGCATTTT	CASSSTTGTRSNQPQHF
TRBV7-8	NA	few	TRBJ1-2	TGTGCCAGCAGCCCCGGGACGGGAGGCTACACCTTC	CASSPGTGGYTF
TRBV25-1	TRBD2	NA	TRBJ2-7	TGTGCCAGCGGACTAGCGGGGGTCTACGAGCAGTACTTC	CASGLAGVYEQYF
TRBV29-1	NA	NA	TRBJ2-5	TGCAGCGTTCTTTTGGGGGAGACCCAGTACTTC	CSVLLGETQYF
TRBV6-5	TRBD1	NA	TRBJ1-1	TGTGCCAGCACAAAACGGGACAGGGAAAAGGAAGCTTTCTTT	CASTKRDREKEAFF
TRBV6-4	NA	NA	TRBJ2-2	TGTGCCAGCAGTGGATCAGGGAACACCGGGGAGCTGTTTTTT	CASSGSGNTGELFF
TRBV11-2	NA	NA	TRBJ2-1	TGTGCCAGCAGGTCATACAATGAGCAGTTCTTC	CASRSYNEQFF
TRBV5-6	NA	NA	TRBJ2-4	TGTGCCAGCAGCCGAGATTACAGGGAAAACATTCAGTACTTC	CASSRDYRENIQYF
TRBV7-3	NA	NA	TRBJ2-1	TGTGCCAGCAGCACTCACCGAGACACCAATGAGCAGTTCTTC	CASSTHRDTNEQFF
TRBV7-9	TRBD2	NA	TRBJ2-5	TGTGCCAGCAGCCCCACCCCGGGACTAGCGGGCCAAGAGACCCAGTACTTC	CASSPTPGLAGQETQYF
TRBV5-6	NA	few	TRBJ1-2	TGTGCCAGCGCCGAACAGGGCGGTGGATATGGCTACACCTTC	CASAEQGGGYGYTF
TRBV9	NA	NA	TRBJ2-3	TGTGCCAGCAGCGTAGAACTAGATACGCAGTATTTT	CASSVELDTQYF
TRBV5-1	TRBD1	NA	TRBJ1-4	TGCGCCAGCAGCCCGGGGACAGGGGGCGCAGGTTTAAGAGAAAAACTGTTTTTT	CASSPGTGGAGLREKLFF
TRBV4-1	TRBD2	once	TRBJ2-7	TGCGCCAGCAGCCACCCAGCGGGAAAAAACTACGAGCAGTACTTC	CASSHPAGKNYEQYF
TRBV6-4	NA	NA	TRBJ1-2	TGTGCCAGCAGCCCGGGACCCCGGAACCCCTATGGCTACACCTTC	CASSPGPRNPYGYTF
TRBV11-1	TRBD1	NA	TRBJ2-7	TGTGCCAGCAGCAGGTGGGACAGCTACGAGCAGTACTTC	CASSRWDSYEQYF
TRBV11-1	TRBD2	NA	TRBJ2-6	TGTGCCAGTCGTCTCGGCGGGGGGGCGTTGGATGGGGCCAACGTCCTGACTTTC	CASRLGGGALDGANVLTF
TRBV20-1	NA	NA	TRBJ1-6	TGCAGTGCTGCGACCGATTCACCCCTCCACTTT	CSAATDSPLHF
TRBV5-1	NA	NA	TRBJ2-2	TGCGCCAGCAGCTTGGACCCGGGAATGTACACCGGGGAGCTGTTTTTT	CASSLDPGMYTGELFF
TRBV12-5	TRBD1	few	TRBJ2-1	TGTGCTAGTGACGGGACAGGACGTCGCACACACTGTGAGCAGTTCTTC	CASDGTGRRTHCEQFF
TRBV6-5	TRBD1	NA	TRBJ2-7	TGTGCCAGCAGGGGGACAGGGGATTGGCACGAGCAGTACTTC	CASRGTGDWHEQYF
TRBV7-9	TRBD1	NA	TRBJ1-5	TGTGCCAGCAGCCCCAGCGGGACAGGGGGAAATCAGCCCCAGCATTTT	CASSPSGTGGNQPQHF
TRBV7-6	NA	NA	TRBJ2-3	TGTGCCAGCAGCTTAGGAGAAGATACGCAGTATTTT	CASSLGEDTQYF
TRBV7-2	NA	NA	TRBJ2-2	TGTGCCAGCAGCTCGACCTATAGCAACACCGGGGAGCTGTTTTTT	CASSSTYSNTGELFF
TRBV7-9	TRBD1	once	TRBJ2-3	TGTGCCAGCAGCCCGGACCTAGCAGGGGGCCCAGATACGCAGTATTTT	CASSPDLAGGPDTQYF
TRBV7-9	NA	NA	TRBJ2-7	TGTGCCAGCAGCTTAACGGCCGCCTACGAGCAGTACTTC	CASSLTAAYEQYF
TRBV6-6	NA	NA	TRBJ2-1	TGTGCCAGCAGTTACTCGACGGCCGATGAGCAGTTCTTC	CASSYSTADEQFF
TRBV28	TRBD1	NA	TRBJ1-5	TGTGCCAGCAGGGGACAGGGGAGGTTAAGCCAGCCCCAGCATTTT	CASRGQGRLSQPQHF
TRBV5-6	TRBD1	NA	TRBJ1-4	TGTGCCAGCAGCTCCGGACAGGCCTACGAAAAACTGTTTTTT	CASSSGQAYEKLFF
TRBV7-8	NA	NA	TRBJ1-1	TGTGCCAGCAGCCCCTACATGAACACTGAAGCTTTCTTT	CASSPYMNTEAFF
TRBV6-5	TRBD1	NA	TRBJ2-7	TGTGCCAGCAGTCCCTCGACAGGGTACGGCTACGAGCAGTACTTC	CASSPSTGYGYEQYF
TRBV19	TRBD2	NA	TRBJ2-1	TGTGCCAGTAGTAAAAGCGGGAGCTCCTACAATGAGCAGTTCTTC	CASSKSGSSYNEQFF
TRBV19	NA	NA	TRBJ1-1	TGTGCCAGTAATTATATGTGGGGGACCGGGGACACTGAAGCTTTCTTT	CASNYMWGTGDTEAFF
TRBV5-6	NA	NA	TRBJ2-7	TGTGCCAGCATCCTGGGCGGTTCCTCCTACGAGCAGTACTTC	CASILGGSSYEQYF
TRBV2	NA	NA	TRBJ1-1	TGTGCCAGCAGTGACTGGCAGGGGTCCACTGAAGCTTTCTTT	CASSDWQGSTEAFF
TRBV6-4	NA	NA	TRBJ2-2	TGTGCCAGCAGTGATTTACCCCACACCGGGGAGCTGTTTTTT	CASSDLPHTGELFF
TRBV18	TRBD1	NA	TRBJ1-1	TGTGCCAGCTCCTTGGGACAGGGAGGGGTGAACACTGAAGCTTTCTTT	CASSLGQGGVNTEAFF
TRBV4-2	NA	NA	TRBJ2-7	TGTGCCAGCAGCCAAGGCGCCCGGGGGATGGCCTACGAGCAGTACTTC	CASSQGARGMAYEQYF
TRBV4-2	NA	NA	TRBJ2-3	TGTGCCAGCAGCCAAGGGGGAGATACGCAGTATTTT	CASSQGGDTQYF
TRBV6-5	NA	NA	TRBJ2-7	TGTGCCAGCAGTCTTACAGGGATACCCTACGAGCAGTACTTC	CASSLTGIPYEQYF
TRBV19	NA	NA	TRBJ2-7	TGTGCCAGTATGGACCGATACGAGCAGTACTTC	CASMDRYEQYF
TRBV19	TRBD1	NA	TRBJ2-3	TGTGCCAGTAGTACATCGGACAGGGGAGGCACAGATACGCAGTATTTT	CASSTSDRGGTDTQYF
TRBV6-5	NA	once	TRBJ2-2	TGTGCCAGCAGTTACGATCCCGGGAACACCGGGGAGCTGTTTTTT	CASSYDPGNTGELFF
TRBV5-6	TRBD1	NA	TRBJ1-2	TGTGCCAGCAGCTATACAGGGGGAGATGGCTACACCTTC	CASSYTGGDGYTF